A selection of T cell receptor beta chains follows, all from one sample in a study of blood T cell repertoires in COVID-19. Repertoires were generated with immunoSEQ multiplex PCR, while TCRdb's copy carries only in-frame clones and drops some. Here the sample spans around 150,000 clones, approximately 88% being singletons. Sequenced sample: PBMCs or T cells enriched from blood (not recorded which). The receptors come from a man in his 70s who had been exposed to COVID-19. Each CDR3 is given with its conserved first and last residue. D genes are given only for firm matches. Rows may omit the clone size; those that give it use once, few, many or a size class.

TRBJ1-4,NA,NA,TRBV2,CASNVGGVEKLFF,TGTGCCAGCAATGTCGGGGGGGTTGAAAAACTGTTTTTT
TRBJ2-3,TRBD2,NA,TRBV19,CASSALAGGASTDTQYF,TGTGCCAGTAGTGCACTAGCGGGGGGGGCTAGCACAGATACGCAGTATTTT
TRBJ1-3,NA,few,TRBV6-5,CASSREAGNTIYF,TGTGCCAGCAGCCGAGAGGCGGGAAACACCATATATTTT
TRBJ2-7,NA,NA,TRBV3-1/TRBV3-2,CASTPRGISYEQYF,TGTGCCAGCACCCCAAGGGGTATCTCCTACGAGCAGTACTTC
TRBJ2-1,TRBD1,NA,TRBV4-1,CASSQIGTAVYNEQFF,TGCGCCAGCAGCCAGATCGGGACAGCGGTATACAATGAGCAGTTCTTC
TRBJ1-5,NA,few,TRBV15,CATSRDPRGSNQPQHF,TGTGCCACCAGCAGAGATCCCAGGGGAAGCAATCAGCCCCAGCATTTT
TRBJ1-2,TRBD1,NA,TRBV2,CASRGGQGPYGYTF,TGTGCCAGCAGGGGGGGACAGGGCCCCTATGGCTACACCTTC
TRBJ2-7,NA,NA,TRBV7-9,CASSRLGGEQYF,TGTGCCAGCAGTCGACTAGGAGGAGAGCAGTACTTC
TRBJ1-2,TRBD1,NA,TRBV5-4,CASSPGTANYGYTF,TGTGCCAGCAGCCCCGGGACAGCTAACTATGGCTACACCTTC
TRBJ1-1,NA,NA,TRBV3-1/TRBV3-2,CALPRAEAFF,TGTGCTCTGCCTAGAGCTGAAGCTTTCTTT
TRBJ2-7,TRBD2,NA,TRBV5-1,CASRPRLAGSVEQYF,TGCGCCAGCAGGCCGAGACTAGCGGGATCAGTGGAGCAGTACTTC
TRBJ2-3,TRBD1,NA,TRBV19,CASRGLGQGAADTQYF,TGTGCCAGTAGGGGGTTAGGACAGGGGGCTGCAGATACGCAGTATTTT
TRBJ1-2,NA,NA,TRBV29-1,CSVGQLYGYTF,TGCAGCGTTGGACAGCTCTATGGCTACACCTTC
TRBJ1-2,TRBD1,NA,TRBV28,CASTNFPGQANYGYTF,TGTGCCAGCACTAACTTCCCGGGACAGGCTAACTATGGCTACACCTTC
TRBJ1-3,NA,NA,TRBV5-6,CASSFWTALSSGNTIYF,TGTGCCAGCAGCTTTTGGACAGCTTTAAGCTCTGGAAACACCATATATTTT
TRBJ1-1,NA,NA,TRBV21-1,CASSKEGWGGDTEAFF,TGTGCCAGCAGCAAAGAAGGCTGGGGAGGTGACACTGAAGCTTTCTTT
TRBJ2-7,TRBD1,NA,TRBV11-2,CASSLGMGTGPHF,TGTGCCAGCAGCTTAGGGATGGGGACAGGGCCACACTTC
TRBJ2-1,NA,NA,TRBV6-5,CASSLTFGSRNEQFF,TGTGCCAGCAGTCTGACCTTCGGGAGTCGGAATGAGCAGTTCTTC
TRBJ1-6,NA,NA,TRBV6-5,CASSPGRSPLHF,TGTGCCAGCAGCCCCGGGAGATCACCCCTCCACTTT
TRBJ1-1,NA,few,TRBV7-2,CASSKRTDIDTEAFF,TGTGCCAGCAGCAAACGGACGGACATTGACACTGAAGCTTTCTTT
TRBJ1-2,TRBD1,once,TRBV18,CASSLMDRQDGYTF,TGTGCCAGCTCACTTATGGACAGGCAGGATGGCTACACCTTC
TRBJ2-1,NA,NA,TRBV11-2,CASSFARGSYNEQFF,TGTGCCAGCAGCTTCGCACGGGGCTCCTACAATGAGCAGTTCTTC
TRBJ2-3,TRBD1,few,TRBV2,CASSGTGQPTDTQYF,TGTGCCAGCAGCGGGACAGGGCAGCCCACAGATACGCAGTATTTT
TRBJ2-1,TRBD2,NA,TRBV5-1,CASSLVLASGNNEQFF,TGCGCCAGCAGCTTGGTGTTGGCTAGCGGTAACAATGAGCAGTTCTTC
TRBJ2-2,NA,NA,TRBV4-2,CASSQDFAGGELFF,TGTGCCAGCAGCCAAGATTTTGCGGGCGGGGAGCTGTTTTTT
TRBJ1-2,NA,NA,TRBV5-1,CASSLTTGGYTF,TGCGCCAGCAGCTTGACTACAGGGGGCTACACCTTC
TRBJ1-2,TRBD1,NA,TRBV27,CASSPTGQGSYGYTF,TGTGCCAGCAGTCCAACGGGACAGGGGTCCTATGGCTACACCTTC
TRBJ1-6,NA,medium-sized,TRBV7-9,CASSLGTNSPLHF,TGTGCCAGCAGCTTAGGGACAAATTCACCCCTCCACTTT
TRBJ2-7,NA,NA,TRBV6-5,CASSWSGVSEQYF,TGTGCCAGCAGTTGGAGTGGAGTCAGCGAGCAGTACTTC
TRBJ1-2,NA,NA,TRBV20-1,CSARGFSGTSF,TGCAGTGCTAGAGGATTCTCCGGGACATCCTTC
TRBJ1-2,NA,NA,TRBV11-2,CASSLASPYGYTF,TGTGCCAGCAGCTTAGCTAGCCCGTATGGCTACACCTTC
TRBJ1-1,NA,NA,TRBV19,CASGRRAAFF,TGTGCCTCGGGGAGGAGAGCAGCTTTCTTT
TRBJ1-1,NA,NA,TRBV3-1/TRBV3-2,CASSRWRTEAFF,TGTGCCAGCAGCCGGTGGAGGACTGAAGCTTTCTTT
TRBJ1-6,TRBD1,NA,TRBV4-2,CASSPGQGGSPLHF,TGTGCCAGCAGCCCGGGACAGGGGGGTTCACCCCTCCACTTT
TRBJ2-7,TRBD2,NA,TRBV19,CASSPSSSGDSYEQYF,TGTGCCAGTAGTCCCTCATCAAGCGGGGACTCCTACGAGCAGTACTTC
TRBJ1-3,TRBD1,once,TRBV6-6,CASSLSIIQGAPGNTIYF,TGTGCCAGCAGTCTCTCCATCATTCAGGGGGCCCCTGGAAACACCATATATTTT
TRBJ2-7,NA,NA,TRBV18,CASSEGGLMLYEQYF,TGTGCCAGCTCGGAAGGGGGTTTGATGCTCTACGAGCAGTACTTC
TRBJ2-6,NA,NA,TRBV2,CASGVGGSGANVLTF,TGTGCCAGCGGGGTTGGAGGCTCCGGGGCCAACGTCCTGACTTTC
TRBJ1-1,TRBD1,NA,TRBV6-6,CASSYSGQDPEAFF,TGTGCCAGCAGTTACTCCGGACAGGACCCTGAAGCTTTCTTT
TRBJ2-7,TRBD1,NA,TRBV7-6,CASSIGTGLSEQYF,TGTGCCAGCAGCATTGGGACAGGGTTAAGTGAGCAGTACTTC
TRBJ2-3,NA,NA,TRBV5-4,CASSLVLERDTQYF,TGTGCCAGCAGCTTAGTACTAGAAAGAGATACGCAGTATTTT
TRBJ2-7,NA,NA,TRBV7-2,CASSLGPRLYEQYF,TGTGCCAGCAGCTTGGGCCCCCGGTTATACGAGCAGTACTTC
TRBJ1-1,NA,NA,TRBV18,CASSPSVSMNTEAFF,TGTGCCAGCTCACCGTCAGTCTCCATGAACACTGAAGCTTTCTTT
TRBJ2-4,NA,once,TRBV19,CASIGGDRGPLAKNIQYF,TGTGCCAGTATCGGAGGGGATAGAGGGCCCCTAGCCAAAAACATTCAGTACTTC
TRBJ2-7,NA,few,TRBV7-6,CASSQDSYEQYF,TGTGCCAGCAGCCAAGACAGCTACGAGCAGTACTTC
TRBJ2-5,TRBD2,NA,TRBV5-1,CASSSTSGGYQLDETQYF,TGCGCCAGCAGCTCGACTAGCGGGGGGTACCAACTCGATGAGACCCAGTACTTC
TRBJ1-1,NA,NA,TRBV28,CASSVGIGQITWDTEAFF,TGTGCCAGCAGTGTAGGGATCGGACAAATAACCTGGGACACTGAAGCTTTCTTT
TRBJ2-2,TRBD1,once,TRBV5-6,CASSSGGTGSGGELFF,TGTGCCAGCAGCTCCGGCGGGACAGGGTCTGGCGGGGAGCTGTTTTTT
TRBJ1-2,NA,NA,TRBV7-9,CASSFEQGYGYTF,TGTGCCAGCAGCTTTGAGCAGGGCTATGGCTACACCTTC
TRBJ2-5,NA,NA,TRBV19,CASSIGVGTFDPQETQYF,TGTGCCAGTAGTATAGGGGTTGGGACTTTTGATCCTCAAGAGACCCAGTACTTC
TRBJ1-1,NA,NA,TRBV5-4,CASSLSGQNSGIF,TGTGCCAGCAGCTTAAGTGGGCAGAACTCCGGAATCTTT
TRBJ1-1,TRBD1,NA,TRBV4-1,CASSQAGGLNTEAFF,TGCGCCAGCAGCCAAGCAGGGGGACTGAACACTGAAGCTTTCTTT
TRBJ2-3,TRBD2,NA,TRBV27,CASSSRTSVADTQYF,TGTGCCAGCAGTTCCAGGACTAGCGTGGCAGATACGCAGTATTTT
TRBJ1-1,NA,NA,TRBV6-5,CASSWRKEPAFF,TGTGCCAGCAGTTGGAGGAAGGAACCAGCTTTCTTT
TRBJ1-1,TRBD1,NA,TRBV5-6,CASSSRHRDRDFEAFF,TGTGCCAGCAGCTCGCGACATAGGGACAGAGACTTTGAAGCTTTCTTT
TRBJ1-4,TRBD1,NA,TRBV2,CASSDDSGTGDEKLFF,TGTGCCAGCAGCGATGACTCCGGGACAGGGGACGAAAAACTGTTTTTT
TRBJ2-7,NA,few,TRBV7-9,CASSFSVTSYEQYF,TGTGCCAGCAGCTTTAGCGTCACCTCCTACGAGCAGTACTTC